This is a list of T cell receptor beta chains from one sample in a study of human T cells and chemical hapten exposure. TCRdb passed the RACE reads through MiXCR, listing each CDR3 protein once. The data show about 300,000 distinct CDR3 sequences, roughly 6% seen once. The sample consisted of whole blood, taken in connection with sensitization to the hapten diphenylcyclopropenone (DPC). These receptors originate from a young woman with alopecia areata. Some clones in this sample may be carry-over from other donors' samples. The CDR3 runs from the conserved cysteine through the conserved F or W.

V	J	CDR3
TRBV3-1	TRBJ1-5	CASSPNPGFQPQHF
TRBV12-3/TRBV12-4	TRBJ2-7	CASSPWGAGEAYEQYF
TRBV4-3	TRBJ1-2	CASSQDVTGWNYGYTF
TRBV2	TRBJ1-5	CASRYRGRQPQHF
TRBV12-3/TRBV12-4	TRBJ1-5	CASSLTHGGNQPQHF
TRBV4-1	TRBJ1-5	CASSQEGTDYSNQPQHF
TRBV12-3/TRBV12-4	TRBJ2-4	CASSPRQGGNIQYF
TRBV5-5	TRBJ2-2	CASSLGQGIEDGELFF
TRBV6-2/TRBV6-3	TRBJ2-7	CASSYSLAGYEQYF
TRBV5-6	TRBJ1-5	CASSDRDRGPGQPQHF
TRBV14	TRBJ2-5	CASSPNPSLRGAQYF
TRBV6-6	TRBJ1-6	CASGASTNSPLHF
TRBV6-5	TRBJ1-6	CASSYSYRVGSPLHF
TRBV15	TRBJ1-2	CATSRDGQYYGYTF
TRBV20-1	TRBJ1-5	CSLDRDSNQPQHF
TRBV7-2	TRBJ2-1	CASRGTSGAREQFF
TRBV5-5	TRBJ2-3	CASSYTSGGAYTQYF
TRBV12-3/TRBV12-4	TRBJ1-2	CASSLTGADGYTF
TRBV6-5	TRBJ1-2	CASNRNRGHYGYTF
TRBV7-4	TRBJ1-1	CASTSKTEAFF
TRBV20-1	TRBJ2-7	CSARVASGGTSSYEQYF
TRBV7-9	TRBJ1-6	CASSLGGGPLHF
TRBV2	TRBJ1-5	CASTDIGNQPQHF
TRBV20-1	TRBJ2-3	CSARDSRGGLDTQYF
TRBV15	TRBJ2-3	CATSRDFGGGRGSDTQYF
TRBV6-5	TRBJ1-1	CASSRGNTEAFF
TRBV7-2	TRBJ2-3	CASSLGVAEGWSTDTQYF